This T cell receptor beta chain was documented in a study of blood T cell repertoires in COVID-19. The sample holds a few counts of this clone. Participants were aged roughly 18 to 89 years from 20 to 30 US areas. Assay used: immunoSEQ multiplex PCR; TCRdb lists only in-frame clones, some missing. Seen here are around 180,000 clones, about four fifths observed once, and the top ten hold 12%. This CDR3 is 14 amino acids long. Germline loops: CDR1 LGHDT, CDR2 YNNKEL (reference sequence). V shed 3 bases, J shed 5 bases, and the junction held 5 bases outside the gene matches. This TCR derives from a man aged 50 to 60 who had recovered from COVID-19. The sample consisted of PBMCs or T cells enriched from blood (not recorded which). V usage is TRBV3-1 (or the pseudogene TRBV3-2) and J usage is TRBJ2-7; 9 bases agree with TRBD2. DNA of the CDR3: TGTGCCAGCAGCCAGTTTCTAGCGGGGAACGAGCAGTACTTC. Protein sequence: CASSQFLAGNEQYF.